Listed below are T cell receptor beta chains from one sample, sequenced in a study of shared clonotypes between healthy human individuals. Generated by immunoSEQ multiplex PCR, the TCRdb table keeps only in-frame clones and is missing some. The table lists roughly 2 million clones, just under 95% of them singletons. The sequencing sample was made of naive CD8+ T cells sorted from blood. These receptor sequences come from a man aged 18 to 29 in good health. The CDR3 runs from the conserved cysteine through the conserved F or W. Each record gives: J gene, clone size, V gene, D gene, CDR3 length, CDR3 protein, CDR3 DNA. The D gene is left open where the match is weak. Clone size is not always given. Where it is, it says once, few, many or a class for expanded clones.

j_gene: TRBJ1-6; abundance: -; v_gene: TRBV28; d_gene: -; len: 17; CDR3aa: CASSLTGGLVGNSPLHF; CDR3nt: TGTGCCAGCAGTTTAACGGGCGGACTAGTGGGTAATTCACCCCTCCACTTT
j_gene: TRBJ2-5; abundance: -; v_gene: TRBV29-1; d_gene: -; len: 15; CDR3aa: CSVEGIGSPPGTQYF; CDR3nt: TGCAGCGTTGAAGGTATAGGCTCACCCCCTGGGACCCAGTACTTC
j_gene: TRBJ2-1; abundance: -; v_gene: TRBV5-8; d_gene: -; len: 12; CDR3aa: CASSLLWGEQFF; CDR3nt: TGTGCCAGCAGTTTACTTTGGGGTGAGCAGTTCTTC
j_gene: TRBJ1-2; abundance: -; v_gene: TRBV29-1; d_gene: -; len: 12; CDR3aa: CSVVRGSNGYTF; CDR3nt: TGCAGCGTTGTCCGGGGGTCTAATGGCTACACCTTC
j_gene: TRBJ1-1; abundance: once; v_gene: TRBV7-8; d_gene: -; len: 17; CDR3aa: CASSLMYSEAVNTEAFF; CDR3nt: TGTGCCAGCAGCTTAATGTACTCGGAAGCGGTGAACACTGAAGCTTTCTTT
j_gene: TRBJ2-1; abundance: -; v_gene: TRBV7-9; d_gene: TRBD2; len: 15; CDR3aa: CASSLSGGPRNEQFF; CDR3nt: TGTGCCAGCAGTTTGAGCGGGGGCCCTCGAAATGAGCAGTTCTTC
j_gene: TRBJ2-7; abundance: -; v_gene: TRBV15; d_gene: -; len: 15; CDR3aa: CATSRDRGSAYEQYF; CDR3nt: TGTGCCACCAGCAGAGATCGGGGCAGCGCCTACGAGCAGTACTTC
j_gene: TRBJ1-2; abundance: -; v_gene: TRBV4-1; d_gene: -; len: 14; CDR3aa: CASSQVSANYGYTF; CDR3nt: TGCGCCAGCAGCCAAGTCTCAGCTAACTATGGCTACACCTTC
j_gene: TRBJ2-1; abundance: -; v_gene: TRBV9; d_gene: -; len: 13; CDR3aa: CASSVYGPNEQFF; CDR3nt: TGTGCCAGCAGCGTGTACGGGCCCAATGAGCAGTTCTTC
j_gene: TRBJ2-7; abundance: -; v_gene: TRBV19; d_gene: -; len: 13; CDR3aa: CASSMAVSGEQYF; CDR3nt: TGTGCCAGTAGTATGGCGGTGTCCGGCGAGCAGTACTTC
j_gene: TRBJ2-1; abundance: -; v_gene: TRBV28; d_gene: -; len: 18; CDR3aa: CASSLYPETGSSYNEQFF; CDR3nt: TGTGCCAGCAGTCTATACCCCGAGACGGGTAGCTCCTACAATGAGCAGTTCTTC
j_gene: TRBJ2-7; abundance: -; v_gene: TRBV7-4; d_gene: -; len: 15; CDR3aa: CASSLIPGDFDEQYF; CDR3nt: TGTGCCAGCAGCTTAATACCAGGGGATTTCGACGAGCAGTACTTC
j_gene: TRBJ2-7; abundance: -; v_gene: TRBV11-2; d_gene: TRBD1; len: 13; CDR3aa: CASSLTGGYEQYF; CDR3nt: TGTGCCAGCAGCTTGACAGGGGGCTACGAGCAGTACTTC
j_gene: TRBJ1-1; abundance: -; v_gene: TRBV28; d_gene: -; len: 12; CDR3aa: CASRKDSTEAFF; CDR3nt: TGTGCCAGCAGGAAAGACAGCACTGAAGCTTTCTTT
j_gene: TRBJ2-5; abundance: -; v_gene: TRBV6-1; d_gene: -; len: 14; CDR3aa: CASSDFVGQETQYF; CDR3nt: TGTGCCAGCAGTGATTTCGTAGGACAAGAGACCCAGTACTTC
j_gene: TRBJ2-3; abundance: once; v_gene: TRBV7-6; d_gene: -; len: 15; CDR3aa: CASSLESARTDTQYF; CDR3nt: TGTGCCAGCAGCTTAGAGAGCGCTCGGACAGATACGCAGTATTTT
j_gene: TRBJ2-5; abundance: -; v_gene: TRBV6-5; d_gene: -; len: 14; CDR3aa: CASSYSLASETQYF; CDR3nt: TGTGCCAGCAGTTACTCGTTAGCCTCAGAGACCCAGTACTTC
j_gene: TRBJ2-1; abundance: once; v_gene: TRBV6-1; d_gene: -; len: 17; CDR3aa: CASSEVARMYPSLQQFF; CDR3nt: TGTGCCAGCAGTGAAGTCGCAAGGATGTATCCATCTTTGCAGCAGTTCTTC
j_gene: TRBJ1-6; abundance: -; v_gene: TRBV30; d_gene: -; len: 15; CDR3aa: CAWRPGQSFNSPLHF; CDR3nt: TGTGCCTGGAGACCTGGACAGAGCTTTAATTCACCCCTCCACTTT
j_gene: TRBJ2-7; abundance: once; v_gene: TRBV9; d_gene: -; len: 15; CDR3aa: CASSVGGSGSNEQYF; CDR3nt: TGTGCCAGCAGCGTAGGGGGGTCAGGGTCCAACGAGCAGTACTTC
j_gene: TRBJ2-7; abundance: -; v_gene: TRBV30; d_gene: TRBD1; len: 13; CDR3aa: CAWGDREGYEQYF; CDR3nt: TGTGCCTGGGGGGACAGGGAAGGGTACGAGCAGTACTTC
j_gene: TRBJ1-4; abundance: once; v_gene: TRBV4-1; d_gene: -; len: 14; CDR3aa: CASSQVPFNEKLFF; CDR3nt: TGCGCCAGCAGCCAAGTGCCGTTTAATGAAAAACTGTTTTTT
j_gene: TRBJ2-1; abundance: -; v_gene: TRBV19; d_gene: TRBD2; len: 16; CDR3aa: CASSPQRGGSYNEQFF; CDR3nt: TGTGCCAGTAGTCCACAGCGGGGGGGCTCCTACAATGAGCAGTTCTTC
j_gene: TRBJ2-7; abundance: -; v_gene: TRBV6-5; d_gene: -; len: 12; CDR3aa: CASRNLTYEQYF; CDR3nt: TGTGCCAGCAGGAACCTGACCTACGAGCAGTACTTC
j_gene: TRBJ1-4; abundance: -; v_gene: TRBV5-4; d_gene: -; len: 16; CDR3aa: CARGPMGGAINEKLFF; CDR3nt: TGTGCCAGGGGGCCAATGGGGGGTGCGATTAATGAAAAACTGTTTTTT
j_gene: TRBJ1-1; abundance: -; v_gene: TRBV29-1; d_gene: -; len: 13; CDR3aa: CSVEIGLNTEAFF; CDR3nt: TGCAGCGTTGAGATAGGCTTGAACACTGAAGCTTTCTTT
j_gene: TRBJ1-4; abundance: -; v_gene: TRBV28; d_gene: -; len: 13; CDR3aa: CASSPFQGEKLFF; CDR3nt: TGTGCCAGCAGTCCCTTTCAGGGGGAAAAACTGTTTTTT
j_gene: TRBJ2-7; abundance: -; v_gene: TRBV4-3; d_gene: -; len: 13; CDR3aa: CASSQANREEQYF; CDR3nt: TGCGCCAGCAGCCAAGCTAACAGGGAAGAGCAGTACTTC
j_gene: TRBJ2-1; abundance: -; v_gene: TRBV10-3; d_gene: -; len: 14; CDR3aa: CAISHGSSYNEQFF; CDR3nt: TGTGCCATCAGTCACGGGAGCTCCTACAATGAGCAGTTCTTC
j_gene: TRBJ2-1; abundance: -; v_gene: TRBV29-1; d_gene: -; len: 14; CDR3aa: CSVTGWSSYNEQFF; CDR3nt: TGCAGCGTTACAGGGTGGAGCTCCTACAATGAGCAGTTCTTC
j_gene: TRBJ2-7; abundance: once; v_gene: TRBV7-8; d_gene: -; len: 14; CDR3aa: CASSLGITTYEQYF; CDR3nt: TGTGCCAGCAGCTTAGGTATTACGACCTACGAGCAGTACTTC
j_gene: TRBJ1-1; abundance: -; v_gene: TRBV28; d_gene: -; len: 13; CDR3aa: CASSLEYGTEAFF; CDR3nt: TGTGCCAGCAGTTTAGAGTATGGGACAGAAGCTTTCTTT
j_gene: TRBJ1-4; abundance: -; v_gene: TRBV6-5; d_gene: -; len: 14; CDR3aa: CASSRGLLNEKLFF; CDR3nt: TGTGCCAGCAGCCGGGGACTGTTGAATGAAAAACTGTTTTTT
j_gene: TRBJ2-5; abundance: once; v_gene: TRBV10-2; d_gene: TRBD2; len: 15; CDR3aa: CASLPQGLAGGRQYF; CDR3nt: TGCGCCAGCCTTCCCCAAGGACTAGCGGGAGGTCGACAGTACTTC
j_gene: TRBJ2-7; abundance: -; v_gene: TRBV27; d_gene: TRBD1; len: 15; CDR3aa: CASSLGGTGWYEQYF; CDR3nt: TGTGCCAGCAGTTTGGGGGGGACAGGGTGGTACGAGCAGTACTTC
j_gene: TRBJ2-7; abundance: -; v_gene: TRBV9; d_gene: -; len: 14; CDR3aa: CASSEGREGHEQYF; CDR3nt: TGTGCCAGCAGCGAGGGCCGTGAGGGCCACGAGCAGTACTTC
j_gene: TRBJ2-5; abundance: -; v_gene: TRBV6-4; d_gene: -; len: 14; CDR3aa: CASSGGRDQETQYF; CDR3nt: TGTGCCAGCAGTGGGGGTCGGGATCAAGAGACCCAGTACTTC
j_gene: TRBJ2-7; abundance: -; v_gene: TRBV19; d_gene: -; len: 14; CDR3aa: CASSIGTPSYEQYF; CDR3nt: TGTGCCAGTAGTATAGGGACACCATCCTACGAGCAGTACTTC
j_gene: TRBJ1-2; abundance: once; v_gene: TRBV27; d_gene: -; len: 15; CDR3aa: CASSSARTHLYGYTF; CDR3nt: TGTGCCAGCAGTTCCGCCCGAACCCATTTATATGGCTACACCTTC
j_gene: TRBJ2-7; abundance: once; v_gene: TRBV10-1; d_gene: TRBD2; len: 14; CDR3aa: CASSVSGRPNEQYF; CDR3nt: TGCGCCAGCAGTGTTAGCGGGAGACCAAACGAGCAGTACTTC
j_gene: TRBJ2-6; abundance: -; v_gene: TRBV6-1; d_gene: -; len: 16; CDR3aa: CASSAPFLPGANVLTF; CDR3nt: TGTGCCAGCAGTGCCCCGTTCCTCCCAGGGGCCAACGTCCTGACTTTC
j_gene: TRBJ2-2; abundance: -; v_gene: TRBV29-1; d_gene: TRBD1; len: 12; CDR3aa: CSVQGAAGELFF; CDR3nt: TGCAGCGTCCAGGGGGCCGCCGGGGAGCTGTTTTTT
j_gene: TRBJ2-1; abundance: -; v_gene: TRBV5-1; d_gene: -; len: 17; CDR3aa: CASSLSGGVQSYNEQFF; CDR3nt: TGCGCCAGCAGCTTGTCCGGAGGTGTTCAGTCCTACAATGAGCAGTTCTTC
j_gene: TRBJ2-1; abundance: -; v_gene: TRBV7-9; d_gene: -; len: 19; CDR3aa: CASSGHTPGERGPYNEQFF; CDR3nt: TGTGCCAGCAGCGGCCATACCCCAGGAGAACGGGGACCCTACAATGAGCAGTTCTTC
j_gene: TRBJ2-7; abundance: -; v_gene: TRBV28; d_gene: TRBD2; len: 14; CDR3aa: CASSQEGLDYEQYF; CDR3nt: TGTGCCAGCAGCCAAGAGGGACTAGACTACGAGCAGTACTTC
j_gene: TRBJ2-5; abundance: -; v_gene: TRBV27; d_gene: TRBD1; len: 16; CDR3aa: CASSLSIRGRFETQYF; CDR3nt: TGTGCCAGCAGTTTATCGATCAGGGGGCGGTTCGAGACCCAGTACTTC
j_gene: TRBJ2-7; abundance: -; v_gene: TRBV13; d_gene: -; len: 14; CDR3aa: CASSLGKGGYEQYF; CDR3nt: TGTGCCAGCAGCTTAGGGAAGGGTGGGTACGAGCAGTACTTC